This TCR beta chain derives from a study of T-cell reconstitution after alpha-beta-depleted transplantation in children. Study-wide results and limits: After transplant, high TCRbeta diversity at day 60 in some patients arose from surviving recipient T cells and thymic progenitors. Newly generated T cells supplied most T-cell counts and diversity one year post-transplant. About two months after transplant, alpha-beta T cells reportedly came from several hundred expanded graft clones.

This clonotype was picked up many times. Its antigen remains unknown. This CDR3 is built from 15 residues. Germline CDR1 reads MNHEY; CDR2 reads SVGAGI. Trimming took 2 bases from V and 0 from J, leaving 8 bases between them. Construction of the TCRbeta library involved unique molecular identifiers. Each CDR3 protein is one row after TCRdb ran MiXCR on the PCR reads. The sample holds 200,000 to 250,000 distinct CDR3 sequences; under 8.5% are singletons and the top ten take approximately 40%. Specimen: PBMCs, mostly from graft donor cells, collected 360 days after TCRalphabeta/CD19-depleted stem cell transplant. The V gene is TRBV6-5, the J gene TRBJ1-3; D is unclear. This receptor was taken from a male patient between 2 and 10 years old who had a stem cell transplant for acute myeloid leukemia, so the T cells may come from the graft donor. The CDR3: CASSYGQASGNTIYF. As DNA, the CDR3 is TGTGCCAGCAGTTACGGGCAGGCCTCTGGAAACACCATATATTTT.